This TCR beta chain came from a study of metastatic and nonmetastatic thyroid tumors. Whole-study context: Repertoire comparison spanned blood and tumor or nodule tissue of malignant and benign thyroid patients.

Germline V gene data show CDR1 as SGHTA and CDR2 as FQGNSA. V dropped 5 bases and J dropped 3 bases, with 11 bases sitting between them. The CDR3 contains 14 residues. No treatment had been given to any patient before thyroid surgery. Original processing notes: Clinicopathological groups differed in CDR3, with these differences serving to build a distant-metastasis classifier for papillary thyroid cancer. With MiXCR, TCRdb reprocessed the PCR reads. In this record, the V and J calls reflect TCRdb's handling and not the investigators' own analysis. The data hold approximately 16,000 clones, with approximately 30% observed a single time. Remarks on this clone: Antigen specificity is unknown.

Findings and caveats of the study: The study reportedly found significantly higher TCR beta diversity in malignant thyroid tumors than benign nodules, in blood and tumor.

The clonotype was recovered from a male donor with papillary thyroid cancer or a benign thyroid nodule (not recorded which). Some clones in this sample may be carry-over from other donors' samples. The chain combines TRBV7-2 with TRBJ1-5; no reliable D call. The sequenced material came from tumor tissue. For the CDR3, the DNA is TGTGCCAGCAGCCCCGGACCTTACAATCAGCCCCAGCATTTT. Protein product: CASSPGPYNQPQHF.